One T cell receptor (beta chain) is described in this entry. What it recognizes is unknown. The data were taken from a study of cytomegalovirus exposure and HLA in healthy donors. General observations from the study: A later analysis linked a missense variant in DCLRE1C to the trimming of TCR beta V and J genes.

It was with 60 Vbeta and 13 Jbeta primers that the PCR ran. Measured with immunoSEQ multiplex PCR; TCRdb has only the in-frame clones, and not every one. The sample shows about 180,000 clones, around 77% of them seen only once. Germline loops: CDR1 SGHTA, CDR2 FQGNSA. There are 17 residues in the CDR3. With V trimmed by 1 base and J by 5 bases, 12 bases remained unmatched. The genes are TRBV7-2 and TRBJ2-7; 9 bases map to TRBD2. This sequence originates from a man aged 55-75 years in good health and CMV-seronegative. The sequenced sample was PBMCs. The DNA of the CDR3 is TGTGCCAGCAGCTTAGTCTTTGCGGGAGGGCCGTTAAACGAGCAGTACTTC. Its translation is CASSLVFAGGPLNEQYF.